A selection of T cell receptor beta chains follows, all from one sample in a study of Ad26.COV2.S vaccination and SARS-CoV-2 variants. Here immunoSEQ multiplex PCR was the method, and the copy in TCRdb shows in-frame clones only, minus some. In the table there are around 400,000 clones, about 89% of which are singletons. The sample in question was peripheral blood, obtained in a trial of Ad26.COV2.S vaccine versus placebo. The receptors here all came from a person aged 18-65 years who received the Ad26.COV2.S COVID-19 vaccine or a placebo. Both conserved end residues are part of each CDR3.

V gene	J gene	CDR3 protein
TRBV11-2	TRBJ1-3	CASSLGTGRSGNTIYF
TRBV5-1	TRBJ1-2	CASSLDRRGGGYTF
TRBV4-2	TRBJ1-2	CASSQARQRGYTF
TRBV11-3	TRBJ2-3	CASSLGQGDGATQYF
TRBV7-8	TRBJ2-7	CASTLRGQENYEQYF
TRBV19	TRBJ2-3	CASSPRGQATFTGTDTQYF
TRBV7-9	TRBJ2-1	CAAASQGAYNEQFF
TRBV27	TRBJ2-6	CATTSPGQFYSGANVLTF
TRBV19	TRBJ1-5	CASIKKQGIGNQPQHF
TRBV28	TRBJ2-7	CASSLAKGEQYF
TRBV19	TRBJ1-5	CASSMGQGRYSNQPQHF
TRBV7-2	TRBJ2-5	CASSRLPRGGETQYF
TRBV5-1	TRBJ1-5	CASSLDSPGDQPQHF
TRBV28	TRBJ1-5	CASSQAQGARQPQHF
TRBV7-2	TRBJ2-2	CASRLRSGTNTGELFF